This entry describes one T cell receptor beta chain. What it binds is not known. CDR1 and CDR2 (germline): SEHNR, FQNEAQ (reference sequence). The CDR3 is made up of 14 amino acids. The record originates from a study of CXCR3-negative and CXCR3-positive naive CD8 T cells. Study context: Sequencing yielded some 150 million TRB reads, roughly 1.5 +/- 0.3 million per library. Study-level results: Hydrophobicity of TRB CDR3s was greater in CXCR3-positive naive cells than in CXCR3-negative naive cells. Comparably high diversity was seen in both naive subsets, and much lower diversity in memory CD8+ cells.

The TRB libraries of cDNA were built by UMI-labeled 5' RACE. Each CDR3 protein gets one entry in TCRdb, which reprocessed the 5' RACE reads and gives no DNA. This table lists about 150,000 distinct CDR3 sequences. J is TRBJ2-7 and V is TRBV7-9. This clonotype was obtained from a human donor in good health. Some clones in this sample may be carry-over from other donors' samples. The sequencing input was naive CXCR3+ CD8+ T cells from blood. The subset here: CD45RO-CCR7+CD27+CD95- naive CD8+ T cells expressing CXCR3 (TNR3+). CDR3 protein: CASSLALGGDEQYF.